These 10 T cell receptor beta chains share one sample of origin, sequenced in a study of blood T cell repertoires in COVID-19 (dated by TCRdb to about 2020). The library came from the immunoSEQ multiplex PCR assay. TCRdb took this table from immuneACCESS and kept in-frame rearrangements with V and J called. Such tables lack part of the clones; where checked against another copy, unresolved V genes explain under half of the gap, and the rest is unexplained. The sample profile shows just under 350,000 clones; almost 90% of them were found once. The top ten clones comprise 5.5% to 7.5% of the sample. Sample: peripheral blood. The receptors were gathered from a woman in her seventies with COVID-19, enrolled during active disease.

This rearrangement joins TRBV6-1 to TRBJ2-1, with D hard to call. Germline V gives CDR1 MNHNS, CDR2 SASEGT. This CDR3 comprises 14 residues. The V gene lost 0 bases and the J gene lost 7 bases, with 10 bases spanning the gap. CDR3 loop: CASSEALLRNEQFF. CDR3 bases: TGTGCCAGCAGTGAAGCGCTCCTTCGGAATGAGCAGTTCTTC.

To note about this clone: Additional DNA sequences in this sample encode the identical CDR3. V is TRBV7-8 and J is TRBJ1-6, with 10 nucleotides matching TRBD1. This CDR3 contains 15 residues. The germline gives CDR1 SGHVS, CDR2 FQNEAQ. V gave up 3 bases and J gave up 5 bases; unmatched junction bases: 1. CDR3 coding DNA: TGTGCCAGCAGCTTGGGACAGGGGAATAATTCACCCCTCCACTTT. Its translation is CASSLGQGNNSPLHF.

V and J are TRBV27 and TRBJ1-1; 7 bases are shared with TRBD1. Trimming removed 6 bases from V and 2 bases from J; junction bases left unmatched: 6. This CDR3 has 14 amino acids. Per the germline V gene, CDR1 is MNHEY and CDR2 is SMNVEV (reference sequence). CDR3 coding DNA: TGTGCCAGCAGCCAATGGGACAGCAACACTGAAGCTTTCTTT. It specifies CASSQWDSNTEAFF.

The chain couples TRBV5-1 to TRBJ2-7; 9 bases are shared with TRBD2. This CDR3 has 17 residues. In germline, CDR1 is SGHRS, CDR2 YFSETQ. J lost 1 base, V lost 0 bases, and 8 bases had no gene match. The CDR3 loop is CASSLGVAGALSYEQYF. CDR3 in DNA: TGCGCCAGCAGCTTGGGGGTAGCGGGGGCCCTATCCTACGAGCAGTACTTC.

The chain combines TRBV5-6 with TRBJ1-5; 7 bases align to TRBD1. The CDR3 length is 15 residues. Germline V gives CDR1 SGHDT, CDR2 YYEEEE. J gave up 6 bases and V 1 base, and 7 bases lay outside the gene matches. The CDR3 DNA reads as TGTGCCAGCAGCTTGATTCCCAGGGGGAGTCAGCCCCAGCATTTT. This gives the protein CASSLIPRGSQPQHF.

The rearrangement links TRBV29-1 to TRBJ1-2; 9 nucleotides line up with TRBD1. This CDR3 has 12 amino acids. CDR1 is SQVTM, CDR2 ANQGSEA, per germline. Trimming took 5 bases from V and 14 from J; bases not matched to a gene: 12. CDR3 sequence reads: CSVYRDRDLWTF. CDR3 nucleotides: TGCAGCGTTTACCGGGACAGGGACCTTTGGACCTTC.

The chain uses TRBV9 and TRBJ1-3; D is unclear. This CDR3 is built from 13 residues. Trimming stripped 4 bases from V and 4 bases from J, with 9 bases between. Per germline, CDR1 SGDLS and CDR2 YYNGEE. CDR3 loop: CASSPSLGNTIYF. The CDR3 DNA is TGTGCCAGCAGCCCGTCTCTAGGAAACACCATATATTTT.

This chain joins TRBV19 and TRBJ1-2, with unresolved D. In germline, CDR1 is LNHDA, CDR2 SQIVND (reference sequence). Trimming stripped 0 bases from V and 0 bases from J, with 11 bases between. The CDR3 spans 16 residues. The DNA for the CDR3 is TGTGCCAGTAGTATAGATCACACAGCAGCTAACTATGGCTACACCTTC. Residues: CASSIDHTAANYGYTF.

The chain uses TRBV7-4 and TRBJ1-1, with 7 bases aligning to TRBD1. J lost 10 bases, V lost 7 bases, and 12 bases had no gene match. Germline CDR1 reads SGHVT; CDR2 reads SQSDAQ. The CDR3 loop spans 13 amino acids. The CDR3 DNA follows: TGTGCCAGCATCATAGACTGGGACAGTGCAGCTTTCTTT. It specifies CASIIDWDSAAFF.

This clone was found once. The chain recombines TRBV9 with TRBJ1-2; 7 nucleotides match TRBD1. Germline CDR1 SGDLS, CDR2 YYNGEE. The J segment lost 1 base and the V segment lost 0 bases, leaving 3 bases of the junction unmatched. The CDR3 runs to 15 residues. The CDR3 DNA follows: TGTGCCAGCAGCGTAGAAGGGGGCAGTAACTATGGCTACACCTTC. It is translated as CASSVEGGSNYGYTF. The full variable domain, in which reference TRBV9 and TRBJ1-2 provide the parts outside the CDR3, is DSGVTQTPKHLITATGQRVTLRCSPRSGDLSVYWYQQSLDQGLQFLIQYYNGEERAKGNILERFSAQQFPDLHSELNLSSLELGDSALYFCASSVEGGSNYGYTFGSGTRLTVV.